This T cell receptor (beta chain) is drawn from a study of T cell clones after liver transplantation. Background on the study: TCRbeta sequencing after a pre-transplant mixed lymphocyte reaction identified graft-donor-reactive clones, later tracked in post-transplant blood. Subjects received no induction therapy and standard immunosuppression until randomization at 12-24 months post-transplant.

Assay used: immunoSEQ multiplex PCR; TCRdb lists only in-frame clones, some missing. The table has 75,000 to 95,000 clones, roughly 83% seen once. Sorting of unstimulated PBMCs yielded separate CD3+CD4+ and CD3+CD8+ fractions. The V gene's germline CDR1 is MNHEY and CDR2 SMNVEV (reference sequence). Trimming pared 6 bases from V and 7 bases from J, leaving 12 bases between. The CDR3 covers 12 residues. This clone has a handful of counts. The sequence came from a human patient who received a liver transplant. Some T cells may trace back to the graft donor. This chain uses TRBV27 with TRBJ1-2; D not resolved. Here the sequenced sample was CD4+ T cells from blood, taken at the 22-month timepoint. The CDR3 is CASRRPDLGYTF. CDR3 nucleotides: TGTGCCAGCAGGAGGCCAGACCTTGGCTACACCTTC.